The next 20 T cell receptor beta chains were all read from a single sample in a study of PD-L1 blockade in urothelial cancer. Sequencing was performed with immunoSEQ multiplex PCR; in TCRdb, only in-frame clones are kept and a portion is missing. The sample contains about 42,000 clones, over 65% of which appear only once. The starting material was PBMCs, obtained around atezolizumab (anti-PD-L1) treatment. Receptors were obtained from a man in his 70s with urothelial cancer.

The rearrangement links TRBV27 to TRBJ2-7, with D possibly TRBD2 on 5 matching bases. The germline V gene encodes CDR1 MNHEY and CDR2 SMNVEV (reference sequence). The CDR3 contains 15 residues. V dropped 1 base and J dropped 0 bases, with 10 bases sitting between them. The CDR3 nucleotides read TGTGCCAGCAGTTTATTCGAGGGAACCTCCTACGAGCAGTACTTC. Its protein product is CASSLFEGTSYEQYF.

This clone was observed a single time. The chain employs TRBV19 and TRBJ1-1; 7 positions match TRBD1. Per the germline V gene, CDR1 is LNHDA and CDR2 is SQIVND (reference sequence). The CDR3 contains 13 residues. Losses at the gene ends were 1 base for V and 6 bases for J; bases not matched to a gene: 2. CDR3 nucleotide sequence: TGTGCCAGTAGTATAGGAGGACAGGCTGAAGCTTTCTTT. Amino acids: CASSIGGQAEAFF.

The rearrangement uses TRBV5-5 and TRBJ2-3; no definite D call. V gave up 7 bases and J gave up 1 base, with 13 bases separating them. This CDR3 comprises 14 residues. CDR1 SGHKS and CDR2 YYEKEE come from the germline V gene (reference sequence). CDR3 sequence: CASAVRGGTDTQYF. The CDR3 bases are TGTGCCAGCGCGGTCCGAGGAGGCACAGATACGCAGTATTTT. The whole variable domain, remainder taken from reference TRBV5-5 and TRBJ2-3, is DAGVTQSPTHLIKTRGQQVTLRCSPISGHKSVSWYQQVLGQGPQFIFQYYEKEERGRGNFPDRFSARQFPNYSSELNVNALLLGDSALYLCASAVRGGTDTQYFGPGTRLTVL.

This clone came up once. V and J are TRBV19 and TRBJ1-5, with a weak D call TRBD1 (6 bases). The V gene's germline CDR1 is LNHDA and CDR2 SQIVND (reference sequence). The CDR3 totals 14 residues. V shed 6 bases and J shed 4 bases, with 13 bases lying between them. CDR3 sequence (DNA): TGTGCCAGTAGCCCCCAACAGGGAAATCAGCCCCAGCATTTT. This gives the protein CASSPQQGNQPQHF.

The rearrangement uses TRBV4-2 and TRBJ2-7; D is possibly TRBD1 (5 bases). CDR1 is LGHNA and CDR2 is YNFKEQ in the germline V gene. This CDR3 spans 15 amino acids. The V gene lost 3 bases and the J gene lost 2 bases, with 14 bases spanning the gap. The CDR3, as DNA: TGTGCCAGCAGCCAGACAACCACAGGAGCCTACGAGCAGTACTTC. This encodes CASSQTTTGAYEQYF.

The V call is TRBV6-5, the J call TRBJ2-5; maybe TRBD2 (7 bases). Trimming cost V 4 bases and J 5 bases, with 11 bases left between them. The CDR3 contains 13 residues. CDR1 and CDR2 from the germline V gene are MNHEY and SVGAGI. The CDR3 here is CASSLQGGETQYF. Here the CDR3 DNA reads TGTGCCAGCAGTTTACAGGGAGGGGAGACCCAGTACTTC.

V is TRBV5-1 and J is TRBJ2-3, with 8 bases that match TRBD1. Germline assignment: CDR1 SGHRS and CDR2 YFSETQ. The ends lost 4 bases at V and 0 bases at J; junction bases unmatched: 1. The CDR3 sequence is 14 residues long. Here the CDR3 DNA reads TGCGCCAGCAGCGGACAGGGAAGCACAGATACGCAGTATTTT. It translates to CASSGQGSTDTQYF.

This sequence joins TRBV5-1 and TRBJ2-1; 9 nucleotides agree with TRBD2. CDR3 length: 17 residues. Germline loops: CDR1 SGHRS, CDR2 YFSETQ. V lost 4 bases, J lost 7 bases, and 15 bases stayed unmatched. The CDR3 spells CASSPSMVAGVPNEQFF. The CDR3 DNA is TGCGCCAGCAGCCCGAGTATGGTAGCGGGAGTCCCAAATGAGCAGTTCTTC.

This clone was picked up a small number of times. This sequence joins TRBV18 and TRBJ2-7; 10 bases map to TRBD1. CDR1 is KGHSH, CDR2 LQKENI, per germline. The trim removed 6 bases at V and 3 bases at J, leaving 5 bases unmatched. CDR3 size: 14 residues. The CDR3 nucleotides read TGTGCCAGCTCGTCCGGGACAGGGGACTACGAGCAGTACTTC. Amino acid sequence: CASSSGTGDYEQYF.

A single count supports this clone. CDR3 bases: TGTGCCAGCAGGTCAGGGGAGAACAATCAGCCCCAGCATTTT. This sequence encodes CASRSGENNQPQHF. The chain couples TRBV28 to TRBJ1-5, with D maybe TRBD1 (6 bases). Germline CDR1 and CDR2: MDHEN and SYDVKM. The CDR3 length is 14 residues. The V and J ends lost 6 bases and 3 bases respectively, with 12 bases between them. Variable domain in full (rest from reference TRBV28 and TRBJ1-5): DVKVTQSSRYLVKRTGEKVFLECVQDMDHENMFWYRQDPGLGLRLIYFSYDVKMKEKGDIPEGYSVSREKKERFSLILESASTNQTSMYLCASRSGENNQPQHFGDGTRLSIL.

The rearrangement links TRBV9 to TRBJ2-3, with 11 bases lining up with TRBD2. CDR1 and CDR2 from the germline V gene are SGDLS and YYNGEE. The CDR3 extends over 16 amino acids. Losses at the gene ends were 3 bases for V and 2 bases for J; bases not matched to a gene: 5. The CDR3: CASSAPLAGVTDTQYF. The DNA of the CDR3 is TGTGCCAGCAGCGCCCCACTAGCGGGAGTCACAGATACGCAGTATTTT.

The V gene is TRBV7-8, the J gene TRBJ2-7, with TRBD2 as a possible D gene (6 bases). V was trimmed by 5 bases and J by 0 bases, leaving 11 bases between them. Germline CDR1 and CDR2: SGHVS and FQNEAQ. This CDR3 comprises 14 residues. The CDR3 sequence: CASSPGSASYEQYF. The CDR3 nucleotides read TGTGCCAGCAGCCCCGGGAGTGCCTCCTACGAGCAGTACTTC.

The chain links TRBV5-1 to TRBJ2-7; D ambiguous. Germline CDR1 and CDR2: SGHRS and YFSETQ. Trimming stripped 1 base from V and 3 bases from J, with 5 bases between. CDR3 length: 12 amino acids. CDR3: CASSLYGYEQYF. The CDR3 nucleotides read TGCGCCAGCAGCTTGTACGGCTACGAGCAGTACTTC.

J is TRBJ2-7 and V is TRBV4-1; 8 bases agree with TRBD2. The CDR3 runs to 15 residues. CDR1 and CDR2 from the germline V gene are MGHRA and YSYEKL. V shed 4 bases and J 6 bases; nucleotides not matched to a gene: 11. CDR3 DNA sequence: TGCGCCAGCAGCCTTCCGGGACTAGGGGAGGCCGAGCAGTACTTC. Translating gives CASSLPGLGEAEQYF.

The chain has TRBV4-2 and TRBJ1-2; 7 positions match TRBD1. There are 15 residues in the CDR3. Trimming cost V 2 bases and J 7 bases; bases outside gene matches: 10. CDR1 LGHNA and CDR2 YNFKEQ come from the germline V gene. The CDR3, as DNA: TGTGCCAGCAGCCAAATGACAGGGAGATCCCGTGGCTACACCTTC. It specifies CASSQMTGRSRGYTF.

The CDR3 reads CASRYSGGMYEQYF. Written as DNA, the CDR3 is TGTGCCAGCAGATATAGCGGGGGAATGTACGAGCAGTACTTC. The genes are TRBV6-6 and TRBJ2-7; 9 positions agree with TRBD2. The CDR3 has 14 amino acids. Germline V gives CDR1 MNHNY, CDR2 SVGAGI (reference sequence). With V trimmed by 6 bases and J by 4 bases, 7 bases remained unmatched.

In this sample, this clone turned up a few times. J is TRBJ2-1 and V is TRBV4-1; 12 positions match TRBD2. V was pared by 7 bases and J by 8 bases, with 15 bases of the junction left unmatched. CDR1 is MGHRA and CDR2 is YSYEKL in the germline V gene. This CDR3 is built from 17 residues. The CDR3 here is CASTPEGGTSGPHEQFF. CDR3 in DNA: TGCGCCAGCACCCCCGAGGGAGGGACTAGCGGGCCGCATGAGCAGTTCTTC.

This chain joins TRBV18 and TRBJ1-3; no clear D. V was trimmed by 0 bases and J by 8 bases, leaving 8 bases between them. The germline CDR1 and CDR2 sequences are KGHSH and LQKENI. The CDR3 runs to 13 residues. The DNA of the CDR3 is TGTGCCAGCTCACCACCACCGAGGGACACCATATATTTT. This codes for CASSPPPRDTIYF.

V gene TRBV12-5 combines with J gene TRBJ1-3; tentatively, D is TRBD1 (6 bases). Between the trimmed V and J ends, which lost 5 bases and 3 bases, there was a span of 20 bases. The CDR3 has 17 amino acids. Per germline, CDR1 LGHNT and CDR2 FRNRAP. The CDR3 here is CASGRTPDSQDGNTIYF. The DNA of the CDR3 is TGTGCTAGTGGTCGGACCCCGGACAGCCAGGATGGAAACACCATATATTTT.

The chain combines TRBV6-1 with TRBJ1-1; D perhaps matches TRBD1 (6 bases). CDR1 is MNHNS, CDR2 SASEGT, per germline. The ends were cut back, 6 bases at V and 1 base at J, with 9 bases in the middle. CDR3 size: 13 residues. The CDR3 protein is CASSNRENTEAFF. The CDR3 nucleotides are TGTGCCAGCAGCAACAGGGAGAACACTGAAGCTTTCTTT.